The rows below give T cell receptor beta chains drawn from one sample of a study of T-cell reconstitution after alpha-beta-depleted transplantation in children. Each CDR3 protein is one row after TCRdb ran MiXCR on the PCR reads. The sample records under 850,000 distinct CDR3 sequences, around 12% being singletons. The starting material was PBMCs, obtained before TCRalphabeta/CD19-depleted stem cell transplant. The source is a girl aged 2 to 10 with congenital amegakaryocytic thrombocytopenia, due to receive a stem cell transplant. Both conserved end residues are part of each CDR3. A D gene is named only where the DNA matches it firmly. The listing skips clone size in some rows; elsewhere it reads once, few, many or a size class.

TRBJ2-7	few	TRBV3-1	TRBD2	CASSQYGTKLGQYF	TGTGCCAGCAGCCAATACGGGACTAAACTTGGGCAGTACTTC
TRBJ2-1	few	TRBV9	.	CASSVDGAKSSYNEQFF	TGTGCCAGCAGCGTAGATGGGGCGAAGAGCTCCTACAATGAGCAGTTCTTC
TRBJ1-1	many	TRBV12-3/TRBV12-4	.	CASSLTTEAFF	TGTGCCAGCAGTCTGACCACTGAAGCTTTCTTT
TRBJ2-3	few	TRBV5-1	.	CASSLVGTTTDTQYF	TGCGCCAGCAGCTTGGTTGGGACGACCACAGATACGCAGTATTTT
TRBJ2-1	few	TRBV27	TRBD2	CASSNRAGGGSYNEQFF	TGTGCCAGCAGTAACCGAGCGGGAGGGGGGTCCTACAATGAGCAGTTCTTC
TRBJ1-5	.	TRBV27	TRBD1	CASSSFFDRQGRSNQPQHF	TGTGCCAGCAGCAGTTTCTTTGATCGACAGGGTAGATCGAATCAGCCCCAGCATTTT
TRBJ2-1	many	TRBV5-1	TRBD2	CASSLVRLAGVPYNEQFF	TGCGCCAGCAGCTTGGTTAGGTTGGCGGGAGTTCCCTACAATGAGCAGTTCTTC
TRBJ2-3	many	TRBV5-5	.	CASNARVTDTQYF	TGTGCCAGCAACGCCAGGGTCACAGATACGCAGTATTTT
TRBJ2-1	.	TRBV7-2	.	CASRPRGGINEQFF	TGTGCCAGCAGACCCCGTGGTGGCATCAATGAGCAGTTCTTC
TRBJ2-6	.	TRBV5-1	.	CASTPQASGANVLTF	TGCGCCAGCACCCCCCAGGCCTCTGGGGCCAACGTCCTGACTTTC
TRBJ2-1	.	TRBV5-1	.	CASSLEAGLGGEQFF	TGCGCCAGCAGCTTGGAGGCCGGACTAGGGGGTGAGCAGTTCTTC
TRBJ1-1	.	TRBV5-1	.	CASSLEWGANTEAFF	TGCGCCAGCAGCTTGGAGTGGGGGGCGAACACTGAAGCTTTCTTT
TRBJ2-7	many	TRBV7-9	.	CASSQDGAYEQYF	TGTGCCAGCAGCCAGGACGGTGCCTACGAGCAGTACTTC
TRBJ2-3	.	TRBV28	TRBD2	CASSLHLAEPQADTQYF	TGTGCCAGCAGTTTACATCTAGCGGAGCCCCAGGCAGATACGCAGTATTTT
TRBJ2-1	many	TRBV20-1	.	CSARTPWGNNEQFF	TGCAGTGCTAGAACACCCTGGGGGAACAATGAGCAGTTCTTC
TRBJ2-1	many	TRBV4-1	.	CASSQGISEDNEQFF	TGCGCCAGCAGCCAAGGGATCTCGGAGGACAATGAGCAGTTCTTC
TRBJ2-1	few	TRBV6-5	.	CASSYSFLARNNEQFF	TGTGCCAGCAGTTACTCGTTCCTAGCTAGAAACAATGAGCAGTTCTTC
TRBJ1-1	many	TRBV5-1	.	CASSLATIMNTEVFF	TGCGCCAGCAGCTTAGCGACGATCATGAACACTGAAGTTTTCTTT
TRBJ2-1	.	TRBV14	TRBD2	CASSQDRGRVYNEQFF	TGTGCCAGCAGCCAAGATCGCGGGAGGGTCTACAATGAGCAGTTCTTC
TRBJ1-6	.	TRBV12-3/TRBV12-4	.	CASSFLIGSPLHF	TGTGCCAGCAGTTTCTTGATTGGCTCACCCCTCCACTTT
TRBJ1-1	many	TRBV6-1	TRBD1	CASRDRGREGTEAFF	TGTGCCAGCAGGGACAGGGGGCGCGAGGGCACTGAAGCTTTCTTT
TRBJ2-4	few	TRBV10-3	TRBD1	CAISDLTPQQGTKNIQYF	TGTGCCATCAGCGACCTGACCCCGCAACAGGGGACAAAGAACATTCAGTACTTC
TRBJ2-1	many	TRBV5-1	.	CASSFPLGRSISEQFF	TGCGCCAGCAGCTTTCCTCTCGGTCGTAGCATAAGTGAGCAGTTCTTC
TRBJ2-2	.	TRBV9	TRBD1	CASSPTGSANTGELFF	TGTGCCAGCAGCCCGACAGGGTCGGCGAACACCGGGGAGCTGTTTTTT
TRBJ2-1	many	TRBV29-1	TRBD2	CSVGISGMKSEQFF	TGCAGCGTTGGTATTAGCGGGATGAAGAGTGAGCAGTTCTTC
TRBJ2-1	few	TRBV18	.	CASSPGSDNEQFF	TGTGCCAGCTCACCCGGGTCTGACAATGAGCAGTTCTTC
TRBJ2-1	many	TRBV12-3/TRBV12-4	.	CASRGTYNEQFF	TGTGCCAGCAGGGGGACTTACAATGAGCAGTTCTTC
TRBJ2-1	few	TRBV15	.	CATSRLQRQGPYNEQFF	TGTGCCACCAGCAGGCTACAGCGGCAAGGACCCTACAATGAGCAGTTCTTC
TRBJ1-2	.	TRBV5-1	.	CASSRMTDYGYTF	TGCGCCAGCAGCCGCATGACCGACTATGGCTACACCTTC
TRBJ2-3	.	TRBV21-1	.	CASSNSGTSGTNTDTQYF	TGTGCCAGCAGCAACTCCGGGACTAGCGGTACTAACACAGATACGCAGTATTTT
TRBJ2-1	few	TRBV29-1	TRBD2	CSGGGNGGSLGNEQFF	TGCAGCGGCGGGGGGAACGGCGGGAGTTTAGGAAATGAGCAGTTCTTC
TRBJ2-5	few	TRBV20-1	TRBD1	CSASSGSGDRGKETQYF	TGCAGTGCTAGCTCAGGTTCAGGGGACAGGGGAAAAGAGACCCAGTACTTC
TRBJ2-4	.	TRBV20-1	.	CSAWASDKNIQYF	TGCAGTGCCTGGGCTAGCGACAAAAACATTCAGTACTTC
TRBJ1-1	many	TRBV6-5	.	CASSYSPGRGTEAFF	TGTGCCAGCAGTTACTCCCCGGGGAGGGGCACTGAAGCTTTCTTT
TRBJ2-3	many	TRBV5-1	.	CASSLGTFSTDTQYF	TGCGCCAGCAGCTTGGGGACTTTCTCAACAGATACGCAGTATTTT
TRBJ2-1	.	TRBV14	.	CASSQDFGSSHNEQFF	TGTGCCAGCAGCCAAGATTTCGGGAGTAGCCACAATGAGCAGTTCTTC
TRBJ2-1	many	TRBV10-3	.	CAISEDGGIYNEQFF	TGTGCCATCAGTGAGGACGGCGGGATCTACAATGAGCAGTTCTTC
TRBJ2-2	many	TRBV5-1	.	CASSLDTGYAGELFF	TGCGCCAGCAGCTTGGATACAGGGTATGCCGGGGAGCTGTTTTTT
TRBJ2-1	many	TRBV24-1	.	CATSDLRGSYNEQFF	TGTGCCACCAGTGATTTGCGAGGGTCCTACAATGAGCAGTTCTTC
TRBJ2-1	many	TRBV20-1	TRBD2	CSARLADNYNEQFF	TGCAGTGCAAGACTAGCGGATAACTACAATGAGCAGTTCTTC
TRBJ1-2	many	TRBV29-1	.	CSVDGGKRNGYTF	TGCAGCGTCGATGGAGGGAAGAGGAATGGCTACACCTTC
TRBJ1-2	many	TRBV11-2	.	CASSLVTNYGYTF	TGTGCCAGCAGCTTAGTGACCAACTATGGCTACACCTTC
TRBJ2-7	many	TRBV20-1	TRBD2	CSATRLAVTYEQYF	TGCAGTGCTACGAGACTAGCAGTAACCTACGAGCAGTACTTC
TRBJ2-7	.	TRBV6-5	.	CASSYSGGRYEQYF	TGTGCCAGCAGTTACTCCGGGGGCCGTTACGAGCAGTACTTC
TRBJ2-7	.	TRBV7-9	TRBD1	CASSSGQAVGEQYF	TGTGCCAGCAGCTCCGGACAGGCCGTCGGCGAGCAGTACTTC
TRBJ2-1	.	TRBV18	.	CASSPSVRGAGNEQFF	TGTGCCAGCTCACCTTCGGTGAGGGGGGCCGGCAATGAGCAGTTCTTC
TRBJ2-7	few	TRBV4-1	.	CASSEEGYEQYF	TGCGCCAGCAGCGAAGAGGGCTACGAGCAGTACTTC
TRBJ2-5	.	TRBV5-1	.	CASSLWPGDAEETQYF	TGCGCCAGCAGCTTGTGGCCGGGAGACGCCGAAGAGACCCAGTACTTC
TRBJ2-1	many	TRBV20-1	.	CSAISAGNNSYNEQFF	TGCAGTGCTATTTCGGCGGGGAATAACTCCTACAATGAGCAGTTCTTC
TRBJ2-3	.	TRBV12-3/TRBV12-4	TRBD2	CASAPRLAGSTDTQYF	TGTGCCAGCGCTCCCCGACTAGCGGGTAGCACAGATACGCAGTATTTT
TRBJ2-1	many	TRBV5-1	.	CASRTENNEQFF	TGCGCCAGCAGAACCGAGAACAATGAGCAGTTCTTC
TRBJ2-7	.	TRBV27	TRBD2	CASNRTSGSMPVGEQYF	TGTGCCAGCAATAGGACTAGCGGGAGTATGCCGGTAGGCGAGCAGTACTTC
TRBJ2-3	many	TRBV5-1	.	CASSLVGTPRGYDTQYF	TGCGCCAGCAGCTTGGTCGGGACCCCCCGAGGATATGATACGCAGTATTTT
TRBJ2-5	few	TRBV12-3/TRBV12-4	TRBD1	CASSRRDREETQYF	TGTGCCAGCAGTCGCCGGGACAGGGAAGAGACCCAGTACTTC
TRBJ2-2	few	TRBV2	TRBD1	CASSEVTGRLRPDTGELFF	TGTGCCAGCAGTGAGGTGACAGGGCGATTGCGCCCGGACACCGGGGAGCTGTTTTTT
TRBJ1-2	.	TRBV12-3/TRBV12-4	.	CASSLGRTTRAMGYTF	TGTGCCAGCAGTTTAGGGCGGACAACCCGAGCTATGGGCTACACCTTC
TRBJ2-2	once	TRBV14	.	CASSQEFRELFF	TGTGCCAGCAGCCAAGAGTTCCGGGAGCTGTTTTTT
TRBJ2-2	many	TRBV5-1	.	CASSRFLTVGTGELFF	TGCGCCAGCAGTAGGTTTCTGACCGTCGGCACCGGGGAGCTGTTTTTT
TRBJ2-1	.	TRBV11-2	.	CASSLFREDRNEQFF	TGTGCCAGCAGCTTATTCAGGGAGGATAGGAATGAGCAGTTCTTC